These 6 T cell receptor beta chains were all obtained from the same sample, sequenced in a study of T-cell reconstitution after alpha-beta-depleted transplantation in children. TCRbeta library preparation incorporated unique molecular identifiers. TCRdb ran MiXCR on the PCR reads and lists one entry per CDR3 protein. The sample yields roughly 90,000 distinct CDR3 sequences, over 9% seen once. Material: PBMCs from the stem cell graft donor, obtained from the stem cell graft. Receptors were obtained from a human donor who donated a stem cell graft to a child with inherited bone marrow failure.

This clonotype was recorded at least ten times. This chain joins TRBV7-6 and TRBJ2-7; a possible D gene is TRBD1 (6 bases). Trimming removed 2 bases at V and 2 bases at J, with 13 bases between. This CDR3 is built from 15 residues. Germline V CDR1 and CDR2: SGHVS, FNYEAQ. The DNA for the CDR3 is TGTGCCAGCAGCTTATTTTCCACAGGGCCCTACGAGCAGTACTTC. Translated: CASSLFSTGPYEQYF.

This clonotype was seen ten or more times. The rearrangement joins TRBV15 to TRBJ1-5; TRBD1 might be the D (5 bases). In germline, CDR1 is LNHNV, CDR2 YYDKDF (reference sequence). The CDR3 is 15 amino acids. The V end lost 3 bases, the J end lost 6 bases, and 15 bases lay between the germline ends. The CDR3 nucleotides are TGTGCCACCAGCAGGGACGCGGGGCCGAGTCAGCCCCAGCATTTT. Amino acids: CATSRDAGPSQPQHF.

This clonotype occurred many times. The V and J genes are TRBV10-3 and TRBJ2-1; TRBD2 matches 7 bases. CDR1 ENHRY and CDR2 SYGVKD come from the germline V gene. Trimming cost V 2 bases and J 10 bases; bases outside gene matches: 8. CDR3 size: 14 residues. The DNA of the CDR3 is TGTGCCATCAGTGAGCCAGGCCTAGCGGAAGAGCAGTTCTTC. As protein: CAISEPGLAEEQFF.

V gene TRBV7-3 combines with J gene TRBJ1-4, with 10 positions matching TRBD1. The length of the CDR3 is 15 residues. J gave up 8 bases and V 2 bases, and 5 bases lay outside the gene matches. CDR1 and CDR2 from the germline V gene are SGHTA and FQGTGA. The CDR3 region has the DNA TGTGCCAGCAGCTTATACGGGACAGGGGAAGAAAAACTGTTTTTT. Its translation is CASSLYGTGEEKLFF.

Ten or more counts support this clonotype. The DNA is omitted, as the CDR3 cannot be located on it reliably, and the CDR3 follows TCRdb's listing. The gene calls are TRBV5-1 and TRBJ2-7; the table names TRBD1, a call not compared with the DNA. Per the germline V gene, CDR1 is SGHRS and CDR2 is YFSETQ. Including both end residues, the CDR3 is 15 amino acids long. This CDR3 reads CASSFRAGRNYEQYF.

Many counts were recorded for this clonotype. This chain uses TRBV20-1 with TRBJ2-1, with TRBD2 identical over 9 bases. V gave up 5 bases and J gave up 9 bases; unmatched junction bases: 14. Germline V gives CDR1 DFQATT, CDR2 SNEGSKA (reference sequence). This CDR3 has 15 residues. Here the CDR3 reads CSAYVPSGTSFEQFF. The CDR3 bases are TGCAGTGCTTACGTCCCTTCCGGGACTAGCTTTGAGCAGTTCTTC.